What follows are 3 T cell receptor beta chains derived from one specimen sequenced in a study of Graves' ophthalmopathy and Graves' hyperthyroidism. TCR beta CDR3 regions were amplified from RNA transcripts. The library came from an HTBI-primed first-round RT-PCR and a second-round multiplex PCR. TCRdb ran MiXCR on the multiplex PCR reads and lists one entry per CDR3 protein. This sample has roughly 410,000 distinct CDR3 sequences; 15% to 17% occur once, and the top ten carry around 6.6%. Source material: peripheral blood. These receptors all come from a young woman with stable Graves' hyperthyroidism.

The V and J genes are TRBV18 and TRBJ1-1; D remains unclear. Per the germline V gene, CDR1 is KGHSH and CDR2 is LQKENI. This CDR3 is 14 amino acids long. Trimming removed 1 base from V and 4 bases from J, with 10 bases in between. The CDR3 DNA reads TGTGCCAGCTCACCACTCGTGGAAGGCACTGAAGCTTTCTTT. This sequence encodes CASSPLVEGTEAFF. Variable domain in full (rest from reference TRBV18 and TRBJ1-1): NAGVMQNPRHLVRRRGQEARLRCSPMKGHSHVYWYRQLPEEGLKFMVYLQKENIIDESGMPKERFSAEFPKEGPSILRIQQVVRGDSAAYFCASSPLVEGTEAFFGQGTRLTVV.

V usage is TRBV7-2 and J usage is TRBJ1-1, with 7 bases lining up with TRBD1. Germline assignment: CDR1 SGHTA and CDR2 FQGNSA. V shed 5 bases and J 0 bases; nucleotides not matched to a gene: 6. This CDR3 is built from 15 residues. The CDR3 is CASSGRTGLNTEAFF. DNA for the CDR3: TGTGCCAGCAGCGGACGGACAGGATTGAACACTGAAGCTTTCTTT. The full variable domain, with the rest looked up from reference TRBV7-2 and TRBJ1-1, is GAGVSQSPSNKVTEKGKDVELRCDPISGHTALYWYRQSLGQGLEFLIYFQGNSAPDKSGLPSDRFSAERTGGSVSTLTIQRTQQEDSAVYLCASSGRTGLNTEAFFGQGTRLTVV.

The chain links TRBV6-4 to TRBJ1-1, with a tentative D call TRBD1 (5 bases). The V end lost 4 bases, the J end lost 5 bases, and 26 bases lay between the germline ends. Germline V gene lookup returns CDR1 MRHNA and CDR2 SNTAGT. The CDR3 consists of 18 residues. The CDR3 protein is CASSAHAGTTNGRTEAFF. CDR3 nucleotide sequence: TGTGCCAGCAGTGCTCACGCCGGGACCACTAACGGGAGGACTGAAGCTTTCTTT.